A selection of T cell receptor beta chains follows, all from one sample in a study of blood T cell repertoires in COVID-19. Some clones are missing from TCRdb's copy, which holds only in-frame ones; the method was immunoSEQ multiplex PCR. The profile covers fewer than 250,000 clones, with 86% appearing a single time and 1.5% to 2% taken by the ten largest. Sequencing was done on a sample of peripheral blood. The receptors shown here come from a woman aged 55-75 years who had recovered from COVID-19. CDR3s include the opening cysteine and the closing phenylalanine or tryptophan. The order of the fields is clone size, V gene, J gene, D gene, CDR3 DNA, CDR3 protein. A D gene is named only where the DNA matches it firmly. Clone size is stated in some rows and not others, as once, few, many or a class when expanded.

size: NA
V: TRBV6-5
J: TRBJ2-3
D: NA
DNA: TGTGCCAGCAGTTACTCGCTGGGGCCCACAGATACGCAGTATTTT
CDR3: CASSYSLGPTDTQYF

size: few
V: TRBV10-1
J: TRBJ1-1
D: NA
DNA: TGCGCCAGCAATATACAGGGAGGGCCTGAAGCTTTCTTT
CDR3: CASNIQGGPEAFF

size: NA
V: TRBV3-1/TRBV3-2
J: TRBJ1-6
D: NA
DNA: TGTGCCAGCAGCCCCTGGCAGGGTAATTCACCCCTCCACTTT
CDR3: CASSPWQGNSPLHF

size: NA
V: TRBV5-1
J: TRBJ2-3
D: TRBD2
DNA: TGCGCCAGCAGCTTGCCCAAGCTAGCGGGCACAGATACGCAGTATTTT
CDR3: CASSLPKLAGTDTQYF

size: NA
V: TRBV5-1
J: TRBJ2-3
D: TRBD2
DNA: TGCGCCAGCACCCCCCGGACAGCGGGGGCAGATACGCAGTATTTT
CDR3: CASTPRTAGADTQYF

size: NA
V: TRBV18
J: TRBJ1-4
D: TRBD1
DNA: TGTGCCAGCTCTCTCAGGGGGCGCGAAAAACTGTTTTTT
CDR3: CASSLRGREKLFF

size: NA
V: TRBV19
J: TRBJ1-2
D: NA
DNA: TGTGCCAGTAGTCACCAACAAGGGGTGGGCTACACCTTC
CDR3: CASSHQQGVGYTF

size: NA
V: TRBV4-1
J: TRBJ2-7
D: NA
DNA: TGCGCCAGCAGCCAAAGAGACAGCTACGAGCAGTACTTC
CDR3: CASSQRDSYEQYF

size: few
V: TRBV5-4
J: TRBJ2-7
D: NA
DNA: TGTGCCAGCAGCTTGGCCGCAGGCAGGAGGTCCTACGAGCAGTACTTC
CDR3: CASSLAAGRRSYEQYF

size: few
V: TRBV11-1
J: TRBJ2-1
D: TRBD1
DNA: TGTGCCAGCAGACACAGGGGTCATGAGCAGTTCTTC
CDR3: CASRHRGHEQFF

size: NA
V: TRBV6-5
J: TRBJ2-5
D: TRBD2
DNA: TGTGCCAGCAGTTACCGCCGGGGGGGAGAGACCCAGTACTTC
CDR3: CASSYRRGGETQYF

size: NA
V: TRBV28
J: TRBJ2-5
D: TRBD2
DNA: TGTGCCAGCAGTCCGGGGGGTCCGCAGACCCAGTACTTC
CDR3: CASSPGGPQTQYF

size: NA
V: TRBV5-4
J: TRBJ2-1
D: TRBD2
DNA: TGTGCCAGCAGCCAGCGGGGGCTAACCAGGGGGCAGTTCTTC
CDR3: CASSQRGLTRGQFF

size: NA
V: TRBV28
J: TRBJ2-3
D: TRBD2
DNA: TGTGCCAGCAGTTCCCCCGGGACTAGCGGCACAGATACGCAGTATTTT
CDR3: CASSSPGTSGTDTQYF

size: few
V: TRBV3-1/TRBV3-2
J: TRBJ2-1
D: NA
DNA: TGTGCCAGCAGCACCTCTACGGGGAACACCTCACACAAAATTAGCTCCTACAATGAGCAGTTCTTC
CDR3: CASSTSTGNTSHKISSYNEQFF

size: NA
V: TRBV10-3
J: TRBJ2-7
D: TRBD1
DNA: TGTGCCATCAGTGGCCGGGACAGGGGACGCCACGAGCAGTACTTC
CDR3: CAISGRDRGRHEQYF

size: once
V: TRBV5-4
J: TRBJ1-4
D: NA
DNA: TGTGCCAGCAGCTTAGGGGGGGCAGGGGAAAAACTGTTTTTT
CDR3: CASSLGGAGEKLFF

size: NA
V: TRBV4-1
J: TRBJ2-3
D: NA
DNA: TGCGCCAGCAGCAAGGGGACAAGCACAGATACGCAGTATTTT
CDR3: CASSKGTSTDTQYF

size: NA
V: TRBV7-9
J: TRBJ2-2
D: TRBD1
DNA: TGTGCCAGCAGACCACCGGGACAGGGGACCGGGGAGCTGTTTTTT
CDR3: CASRPPGQGTGELFF

size: NA
V: TRBV19
J: TRBJ1-1
D: NA
DNA: TGTGCCAGTCGGGGGAACATGAACACTGAAGCTTTCTTT
CDR3: CASRGNMNTEAFF

size: NA
V: TRBV13
J: TRBJ2-1
D: NA
DNA: TGTGCCAGCAGCCCCGGGTCCCCCCTGAATGAGCAGTTCTTC
CDR3: CASSPGSPLNEQFF

size: NA
V: TRBV27
J: TRBJ1-2
D: TRBD1
DNA: TGTGCCAGCAGTACGACAGGGAGAGGGGGCGTATTGTCCTACACCTTC
CDR3: CASSTTGRGGVLSYTF

size: NA
V: TRBV7-9
J: TRBJ1-2
D: NA
DNA: TGTGCCAGCAGCCAACAGGCCATCCGAGGAGGCTACACCTTC
CDR3: CASSQQAIRGGYTF

size: NA
V: TRBV19
J: TRBJ2-2
D: TRBD2
DNA: TGTGCCACAGTAGGGCGGCGGGGGGCCGTTGGCACCGGGGAGCTGTTTTTT
CDR3: CATVGRRGAVGTGELFF

size: NA
V: TRBV5-1
J: TRBJ1-1
D: NA
DNA: TGCGCCAGCAGGGAACAGGGGAACACTGAAGCTTTCTTT
CDR3: CASREQGNTEAFF

size: NA
V: TRBV20-1
J: TRBJ2-7
D: NA
DNA: TGCAGTGCTCCGGACAGCTTCGAGCAGTACTTC
CDR3: CSAPDSFEQYF

size: NA
V: TRBV5-1
J: TRBJ1-2
D: NA
DNA: TGCGCCAGCAGCCTGCGCGACAGCTTCTATGGCTACACCTTC
CDR3: CASSLRDSFYGYTF

size: few
V: TRBV7-3
J: TRBJ2-3
D: NA
DNA: TGTGCCAGCAGCTTAAAGTTGCGGGGTGTTCCGCAGTATTTT
CDR3: CASSLKLRGVPQYF

size: NA
V: TRBV27
J: TRBJ2-5
D: NA
DNA: TGTGCCAGCAGTGTCGGGGGGCTCGGGTCCCAGTACTTC
CDR3: CASSVGGLGSQYF

size: NA
V: TRBV6-1
J: TRBJ2-1
D: NA
DNA: TGTGCCAGCAGTGAAGATCAGGCTAATGAGCAGTTCTTC
CDR3: CASSEDQANEQFF

size: NA
V: TRBV25-1
J: TRBJ2-7
D: TRBD2
DNA: TGTGCCAGCAGCCATAGCGGGGGTAACTCCTACGAGCAGTACTTC
CDR3: CASSHSGGNSYEQYF

size: NA
V: TRBV28
J: TRBJ2-5
D: TRBD1
DNA: TGTGCCAGCAGTTTATCCAGGACAGGGGTAGGGACCCAGTACTTC
CDR3: CASSLSRTGVGTQYF

size: NA
V: TRBV5-5
J: TRBJ1-2
D: TRBD1
DNA: TGTGCCAGCAGCCCGGACAGGTCCTATGGCTACACCTTC
CDR3: CASSPDRSYGYTF

size: NA
V: TRBV11-3
J: TRBJ2-3
D: TRBD2
DNA: TGTGCCAGCAGCCGACTAGCGGGGGGTATGGATACGCAGTATTTT
CDR3: CASSRLAGGMDTQYF

size: NA
V: TRBV27
J: TRBJ2-7
D: NA
DNA: TGTGCCAGCAGTTTAGTCTCAGGGTTAGGCTACGAGCAGTACTTC
CDR3: CASSLVSGLGYEQYF

size: NA
V: TRBV6-1
J: TRBJ2-7
D: NA
DNA: TGTGCCAGCAGTGAGGGCAGTACCCTCTACGAGCAGTACTTC
CDR3: CASSEGSTLYEQYF

size: NA
V: TRBV29-1
J: TRBJ2-7
D: TRBD1
DNA: TGCAGCGTTGAAACAGGGGGCGTCTACGAGCAGTACTTC
CDR3: CSVETGGVYEQYF

size: NA
V: TRBV7-3
J: TRBJ2-2
D: TRBD2
DNA: TGTGCCAGCAGCGCTTCCGGGACTAGCGCAACCGGGGAGCTGTTTTTT
CDR3: CASSASGTSATGELFF

size: NA
V: TRBV3-1/TRBV3-2
J: TRBJ2-2
D: TRBD2
DNA: TGTGCCAGCAGCCAACGCTCTAGCGGGGCGAACACCGGGGAGCTGTTTTTT
CDR3: CASSQRSSGANTGELFF

size: NA
V: TRBV5-1
J: TRBJ2-7
D: TRBD1
DNA: TGCGCCAGCAGACACTGGACAGGTAATCGCCACGAGCAGTACTTC
CDR3: CASRHWTGNRHEQYF

size: NA
V: TRBV11-3
J: TRBJ2-3
D: TRBD2
DNA: TGTGCCAGCAGCCACGGGACTAGCGGGGGCAATACGCAGTATTTT
CDR3: CASSHGTSGGNTQYF

size: few
V: TRBV5-4
J: TRBJ2-7
D: NA
DNA: TGTGCCAGCAGCTTGTTCGGGGAATACTACGAGCAGTACTTC
CDR3: CASSLFGEYYEQYF

size: NA
V: TRBV6-6
J: TRBJ2-1
D: TRBD2
DNA: TGTGCCAGCAGGGCTTTAGCGGGGGGGCCTTACAATGAGCAGTTCTTC
CDR3: CASRALAGGPYNEQFF

size: once
V: TRBV11-1
J: TRBJ2-5
D: NA
DNA: TGTGCCAGCAGCCGGGACAACTACCCTTTACAAGAGACCCAGTACTTC
CDR3: CASSRDNYPLQETQYF

size: few
V: TRBV28
J: TRBJ2-5
D: NA
DNA: TGTGCCAGCAGTTTACAAGGGGAAGAGACCCAGTACTTC
CDR3: CASSLQGEETQYF

size: NA
V: TRBV27
J: TRBJ2-7
D: NA
DNA: TGTGCCAGCAGGGATGTGGGGGCGGGTAACCACGAGCAGTACTTC
CDR3: CASRDVGAGNHEQYF

size: NA
V: TRBV7-3
J: TRBJ2-3
D: NA
DNA: TGTGCCAGCAGCCGTCCCCCGGGGGGCAGCTATACGCAGTATTTT
CDR3: CASSRPPGGSYTQYF

size: once
V: TRBV6-2/TRBV6-3
J: TRBJ2-5
D: TRBD2
DNA: TGTGCCAGCAGTCAATTAGCGGGGGCCCTTCCGGAGACCCAGTACTTC
CDR3: CASSQLAGALPETQYF

size: once
V: TRBV5-1
J: TRBJ2-1
D: NA
DNA: TGCGCCAGCAGCTTAGGGGCGGATGAGCAGTTCTTC
CDR3: CASSLGADEQFF

size: NA
V: TRBV6-5
J: TRBJ1-1
D: NA
DNA: TGTGCCAGCACCATGGGGGCGAGAAACACTGAAGCTTTCTTT
CDR3: CASTMGARNTEAFF

size: NA
V: TRBV5-1
J: TRBJ1-1
D: TRBD1
DNA: TGCGCCAGCACCTTGGACAGGCCGAACACTGAAGCTTTCTTT
CDR3: CASTLDRPNTEAFF

size: NA
V: TRBV2
J: TRBJ2-2
D: TRBD2
DNA: TGTGCCAGCAGCCCTAGCGGGGGGTCCCGAGCGAACACCGGGGAGCTGTTTTTT
CDR3: CASSPSGGSRANTGELFF

size: NA
V: TRBV14
J: TRBJ2-7
D: NA
DNA: TGTGCCAGCAGCCGAGGGGGATACGAGCAGTACTTC
CDR3: CASSRGGYEQYF

size: few
V: TRBV4-1
J: TRBJ2-7
D: NA
DNA: TGCGCCAGCAGCCCAAGAGGGCAGGCGACGTACGAGCAGTACTTC
CDR3: CASSPRGQATYEQYF

size: NA
V: TRBV7-2
J: TRBJ2-5
D: TRBD2
DNA: TGTGCCAGCAGCTTCGGGGGGGGTGAAGAGACCCAGTACTTC
CDR3: CASSFGGGEETQYF

size: NA
V: TRBV7-9
J: TRBJ2-7
D: NA
DNA: TGTGCCAGCAGCTTGGGTGGGTTAGCCCCTAACGAGCAGTACTTC
CDR3: CASSLGGLAPNEQYF

size: NA
V: TRBV28
J: TRBJ2-7
D: TRBD1
DNA: TGTGCCAGCAGTTCGGGACAGGGGGGCTACGAGCAGTACTTC
CDR3: CASSSGQGGYEQYF